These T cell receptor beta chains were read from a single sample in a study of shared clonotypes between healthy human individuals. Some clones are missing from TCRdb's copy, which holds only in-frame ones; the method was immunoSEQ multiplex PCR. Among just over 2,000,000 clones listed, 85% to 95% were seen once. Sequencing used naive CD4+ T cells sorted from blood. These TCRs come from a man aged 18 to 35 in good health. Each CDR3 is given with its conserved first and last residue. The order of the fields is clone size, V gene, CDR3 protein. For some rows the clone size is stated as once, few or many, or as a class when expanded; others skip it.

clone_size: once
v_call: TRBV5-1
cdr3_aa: CASSFSATNEKLFF

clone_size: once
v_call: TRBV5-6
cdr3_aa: CASSSEGALKNIQYF

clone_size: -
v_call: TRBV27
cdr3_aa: CASSSRTGEGYEQYF

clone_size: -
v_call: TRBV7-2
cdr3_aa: CASSLDRVNTEAFF

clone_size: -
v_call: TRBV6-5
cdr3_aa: CASSGGTEAFF

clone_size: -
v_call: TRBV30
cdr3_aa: CAWSGRRKEKLFF

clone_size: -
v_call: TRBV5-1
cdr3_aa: CASSLSADTEAFF

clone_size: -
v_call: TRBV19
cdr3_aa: CASSFWAGGYTF

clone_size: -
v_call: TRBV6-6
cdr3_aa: CASSYSSYNEQFF

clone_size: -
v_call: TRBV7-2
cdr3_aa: CASSLGLAGRDYEQYF

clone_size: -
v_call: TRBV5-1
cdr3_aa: CASSLGTGYETQYF

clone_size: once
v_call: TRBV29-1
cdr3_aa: CSAPRAGYEQYF

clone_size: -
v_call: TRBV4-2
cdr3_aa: CASSQTGPDNTIYF

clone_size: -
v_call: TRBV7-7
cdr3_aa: CASSLGFGAFQETQYF

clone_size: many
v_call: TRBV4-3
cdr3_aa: CASSQDKTIQGAFF

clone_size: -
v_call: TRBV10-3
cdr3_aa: CAITRTKQGNTGELFF

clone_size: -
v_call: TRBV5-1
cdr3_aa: CASSSGLAGGETQYF

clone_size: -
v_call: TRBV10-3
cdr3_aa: CAISESQGIAPLHF

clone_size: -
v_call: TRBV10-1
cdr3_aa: CASSGSLGTEAFF

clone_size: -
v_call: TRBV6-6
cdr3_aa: CASKRASGEQYF